This passage covers 4 T cell receptor beta chains from one sample sequenced in a study of response to subunit inactivated influenza vaccine. Each CDR3 protein gets one entry after TCRdb re-called the RT-PCR reads with MiXCR. The top ten clones hold around 14% of a sample with over 450,000 distinct CDR3 sequences, under 15% of them seen once. Source: PBMCs from blood, taken roughly 45 days after vaccination. The receptors come from a man aged 50-59 years who received an inactivated influenza vaccine.

This clonotype was counted between two and nine times. V usage is TRBV5-5 and J usage is TRBJ2-7; 9 positions match TRBD2. V trimming: 7 bases; J trimming: 1 base; junction bases outside the gene matches: 12. The CDR3 contains 16 residues. Germline V gene lookup returns CDR1 SGHKS and CDR2 YYEKEE (reference sequence). CDR3 protein: CASQAGGDRRSYEQYF. In DNA form, the CDR3 reads TGTGCCAGCCAGGCGGGAGGGGACAGACGATCCTACGAGCAGTACTTC. Looking up the rest from reference TRBV5-5 and TRBJ2-7 gives the full variable domain: DAGVTQSPTHLIKTRGQQVTLRCSPISGHKSVSWYQQVLGQGPQFIFQYYEKEERGRGNFPDRFSARQFPNYSSELNVNALLLGDSALYLCASQAGGDRRSYEQYFGPGTRLTVT.

This clonotype has more than one count but fewer than ten. This chain uses TRBV5-1 with TRBJ2-3; no definite D call. Germline-derived CDR1 and CDR2 are SGHRS and YFSETQ. Trimming removed 0 bases at V and 3 bases at J, with 8 bases between. The CDR3 sequence is 14 residues long. The CDR3 nucleotides are TGCGCCAGCAGCTTGGCCTCGGAGACAGATACGCAGTATTTT. This sequence encodes CASSLASETDTQYF.

The chain has TRBV25-1 and TRBJ2-1; D remains unclear. The germline CDR1 and CDR2 sequences are MGHDK and SYGVNS. The CDR3 sequence is 12 residues long. Trimming took off 3 bases at V and 10 bases at J, with 10 bases between the two ends. As DNA, the CDR3 is TGTGCCAGCAGTGAGGTAGTTGGCGAGCAGTTCTTC. The encoded protein is CASSEVVGEQFF.

This chain uses TRBV5-1 with TRBJ2-1; TRBD1 agrees at 8 bases. The CDR3 consists of 17 residues. Per germline, CDR1 SGHRS and CDR2 YFSETQ. The V segment lost 0 bases and the J segment 4 bases; nucleotides outside the gene matches: 9. Here the CDR3 reads CASSLETRTGWYNEQFF. In DNA form, the CDR3 reads TGCGCCAGCAGCTTGGAAACCAGGACAGGGTGGTACAATGAGCAGTTCTTC.